This is a list of T cell receptor beta chains from one sample in a study of blood T cell repertoires in COVID-19. Only in-frame clones appear in the TCRdb table, and some are missing; sequencing was by immunoSEQ multiplex PCR. The profile covers tens of thousands of clones, with roughly 80% appearing a single time and less than 3% taken by the ten largest. Source material: peripheral blood. The receptor set was obtained from a woman aged 55 to 70 with acute or convalescent COVID-19. The CDR3 runs from the conserved cysteine through the conserved F or W. A D gene is named only where the DNA matches it firmly. A clone size is listed for some rows: how often the clone was seen (once, few, many), or a class if it is expanded.

clone_size j_call d_call v_call cdr3_aa cdr3_nt
NA TRBJ1-5 TRBD1 TRBV2 CASSDGTGRPQHF TGTGCCAGCAGCGACGGGACAGGGAGGCCCCAGCATTTT
NA TRBJ2-7 TRBD2 TRBV3-1/TRBV3-2 CASSQELAGGYEQYF TGTGCCAGCAGCCAAGAACTAGCGGGGGGATACGAGCAGTACTTC
NA TRBJ2-5 NA TRBV3-1/TRBV3-2 CASRDRQETQYF TGTGCCAGCAGAGATAGACAAGAGACCCAGTACTTC
NA TRBJ2-1 NA TRBV27 CASSSQGFSSYNEQFF TGTGCCAGCAGCTCCCAGGGGTTCAGCTCCTACAATGAGCAGTTCTTC
NA TRBJ1-2 NA TRBV28 CASNPGPGYGYTF TGTGCCAGCAACCCAGGCCCGGGGTATGGCTACACCTTC
NA TRBJ1-4 TRBD1 TRBV19 CASSTRDRGRVTNEKLFF TGTGCCAGTAGTACGAGAGACAGGGGGCGCGTTACGAATGAAAAACTGTTTTTT
NA TRBJ1-1 TRBD1 TRBV10-3 CAISDHNRGNTEAFF TGTGCCATCAGTGATCACAACAGGGGGAACACTGAAGCTTTCTTT
few TRBJ2-6 TRBD2 TRBV24-1 CATSVASGRSGANVLTF TGTGCCACCAGTGTAGCTAGCGGGAGATCTGGGGCCAACGTCCTGACTTTC
NA TRBJ1-2 NA TRBV6-1 CASSEGQGYYGYTF TGTGCCAGCAGTGAAGGTCAGGGGTACTATGGCTACACCTTC
NA TRBJ2-3 TRBD2 TRBV5-1 CASYPGLAGSTDTQYF TGCGCCAGCTACCCGGGACTAGCGGGTTCCACAGATACGCAGTATTTT
NA TRBJ2-5 NA TRBV6-2/TRBV6-3 CASSSYGTSRRETQYF TGTGCCAGCAGTTCCTACGGGACATCAAGGCGAGAGACCCAGTACTTC
NA TRBJ1-1 NA TRBV5-1 CASSKTENTEAFF TGCGCCAGCAGTAAGACAGAGAACACTGAAGCTTTCTTT
NA TRBJ2-1 TRBD2 TRBV20-1 CSASSGGNYNEQFF TGCAGTGCTAGTAGCGGGGGGAACTACAATGAGCAGTTCTTC
NA TRBJ1-3 TRBD1 TRBV19 CASSIGQGEVGGGNTIYF TGTGCCAGTAGTATCGGACAGGGGGAGGTCGGAGGTGGAAACACCATATATTTT
NA TRBJ2-1 NA TRBV30 CASSGTYDEQFF TGTGCCTCCTCCGGGACTTACGATGAGCAGTTCTTC
NA TRBJ1-2 TRBD1 TRBV6-5 CASSTPGTGNYGYTF TGTGCCAGCAGTACCCCCGGGACAGGGAACTATGGCTACACCTTC
once TRBJ2-1 TRBD2 TRBV27 CASSLRLAGVSPEQFF TGTGCCAGCAGTTTAAGACTAGCGGGAGTGTCCCCTGAGCAGTTCTTC
few TRBJ2-7 TRBD1 TRBV28 CASFRRTGLWGEQYF TGTGCCAGCTTCCGTCGGACAGGGCTTTGGGGAGAGCAGTACTTC
NA TRBJ2-1 NA TRBV15 CATSRDVLNSYNEQFF TGTGCCACCAGCAGAGATGTCCTAAACTCCTACAATGAGCAGTTCTTC
NA TRBJ2-1 NA TRBV7-9 CASSRDNEQFF TGTGCCAGCAGCCGGGACAATGAGCAGTTCTTC
NA TRBJ1-1 NA TRBV11-2 CASSLSPNTEAFF TGTGCCAGCAGCTTAAGCCCGAACACTGAAGCTTTCTTT
NA TRBJ2-1 TRBD1 TRBV5-1 CASSPGQASDNEQFF TGCGCCAGCAGCCCCGGACAGGCCTCGGACAATGAGCAGTTCTTC
NA TRBJ1-5 NA TRBV27 CASSLFRVVGQPQHF TGTGCCAGCAGTTTATTCAGGGTGGTTGGACAGCCCCAGCATTTT
once TRBJ1-6 TRBD1 TRBV18 CASSPSGTGGNNSPLHF TGTGCCAGCTCACCCTCCGGTACAGGGGGTAATAATTCACCCCTCCACTTT
NA TRBJ2-1 TRBD1 TRBV27 CASSPFIGDRGSEQFF TGTGCCAGCAGTCCATTTATCGGGGACAGGGGAAGTGAGCAGTTCTTC
NA TRBJ1-6 NA TRBV9 CASSSSGSYNSPLHF TGTGCCAGCAGCTCGAGTGGCTCCTATAATTCACCCCTCCACTTT
few TRBJ2-5 TRBD2 TRBV6-5 CASRFGGGRHETQYF TGTGCCAGCAGATTTGGCGGGGGACGGCACGAGACCCAGTACTTC
once TRBJ2-7 TRBD2 TRBV30 CAGGLAGSYEQYF TGTGCCGGCGGACTAGCGGGATCATACGAGCAGTACTTC
NA TRBJ1-2 NA TRBV12-3/TRBV12-4 CASYSMRDYGYTF TGTGCCAGCTATTCAATGCGGGACTATGGCTACACCTTC
NA TRBJ2-3 NA TRBV5-4 CAYQRGRTYTDTQYF TGTGCCTATCAACGTGGCAGAACGTACACAGATACGCAGTATTTT
NA TRBJ2-5 NA TRBV6-5 CASAASYWETQYF TGTGCCAGCGCGGCTAGCTACTGGGAGACCCAGTACTTC
NA TRBJ2-5 TRBD2 TRBV20-1 CSASGTSGQETQYF TGCAGTGCTAGTGGGACTAGCGGCCAAGAGACCCAGTACTTC
NA TRBJ1-5 TRBD1 TRBV25-1 CASSVTGSNQPQHF TGTGCCAGCAGCGTGACAGGGAGCAATCAGCCCCAGCATTTT
NA TRBJ2-7 TRBD2 TRBV5-3 CARSFARGSQYEQYF TGTGCCAGAAGCTTTGCCCGCGGGAGTCAATACGAGCAGTACTTC
NA TRBJ1-6 TRBD1 TRBV30 CAWSVTGNSPLHF TGTGCCTGGAGTGTGACAGGGAATTCACCCCTCCACTTT
NA TRBJ2-1 TRBD2 TRBV10-3 CAIRASGDNEQFF TGTGCCATCAGGGCTAGCGGAGACAATGAGCAGTTCTTC
NA TRBJ1-1 NA TRBV10-3 CAIGFRENTEAFF TGTGCCATCGGTTTCAGGGAGAACACTGAAGCTTTCTTT
NA TRBJ1-3 NA TRBV9 CASTQGLSGNTIYF TGTGCCAGCACCCAGGGACTCTCTGGAAACACCATATATTTT
NA TRBJ2-7 TRBD2 TRBV5-4 CASSLGLGTSGGSYEQYF TGTGCCAGCAGCTTGGGCCTAGGGACTAGCGGGGGATCCTACGAGCAGTACTTC
once TRBJ2-2 NA TRBV28 CASTPPFANTGELFF TGTGCCAGCACTCCCCCGTTCGCGAACACCGGGGAGCTGTTTTTT